This T cell receptor (beta chain) was documented in a study of cytomegalovirus exposure and HLA in healthy donors. Looking at the study overall: In a later analysis, it was reported that the 90 to 150 validation repertoires had been produced on the same platform as the roughly 610 repertoires belonging to the first cohort. Study-wide points: The tendency of first-cohort TCR clusters to co-occur in the 95 to 150 validation repertoires was the finding of a later analysis. Rare TCR sequences dominated, though some public TCRs recurred in many donors. Researchers counted some 150 TCR beta chains as cytomegalovirus-associated.

The data were produced by immunoSEQ multiplex PCR, yet TCRdb's version contains in-frame clones alone and is incomplete. The sample has tens of thousands of clones; 90% to 95% are singletons. In its sample, this clone was seen once. Its antigen is not identified. This CDR3 spans 14 amino acids. The ends lost 5 bases at V and 2 bases at J; junction bases unmatched: 5. Germline loops: CDR1 GTSNPN, CDR2 SVGIG (reference sequence). The sequence derives from a woman under 40 in good health and CMV-seronegative. The J gene is TRBJ2-3, the V gene TRBV30, with 9 bases aligning to TRBD2. Sequencing used PBMCs. The CDR3 DNA sequence: TGTGCCTGGGGGACTAGCCCGATCACAGATACGCAGTATTTT. It specifies CAWGTSPITDTQYF.